This is a list of T cell receptor beta chains from one sample in a study of somatic mutations in cytotoxic T cells in rheumatoid arthritis. Clones were read by immunoSEQ multiplex PCR, and TCRdb kept only the in-frame ones, dropping some. This sample yields approximately 8,600 clones, of which roughly 75% are seen a single time; roughly 35% belongs to the top ten. The sample comprised CD8+ T cells sorted from blood. These receptors were obtained from a woman aged 50 to 60 in good health. CDR3s include the opening cysteine and the closing phenylalanine or tryptophan. A D gene is named only where the DNA matches it firmly. Clone size is stated in some rows and not others, as once, few, many or a class when expanded.

abundance: once
len: 17
j_gene: TRBJ2-2
d_gene: .
v_gene: TRBV6-1
CDR3aa: CASSERRGGPFTGELFF
CDR3nt: TGTGCCAGCAGTGAAAGGAGGGGGGGACCATTCACCGGGGAGCTGTTTTTT

abundance: .
len: 16
j_gene: TRBJ2-2
d_gene: .
v_gene: TRBV27
CDR3aa: CASSLRVPEGTGELFF
CDR3nt: TGTGCCAGCAGCCTCAGGGTGCCGGAGGGGACCGGGGAGCTGTTTTTT

abundance: .
len: 16
j_gene: TRBJ2-7
d_gene: TRBD1
v_gene: TRBV6-5
CDR3aa: CASSYSGQGAQYEQYF
CDR3nt: TGTGCCAGCAGTTACTCAGGACAGGGGGCGCAGTACGAGCAGTACTTC

abundance: .
len: 14
j_gene: TRBJ1-1
d_gene: .
v_gene: TRBV5-4
CDR3aa: CASSNTGENTEAFF
CDR3nt: TGTGCCAGCAGCAACACAGGTGAAAACACTGAAGCTTTCTTT

abundance: .
len: 15
j_gene: TRBJ2-1
d_gene: TRBD2
v_gene: TRBV7-3
CDR3aa: CASSLLTGGDNEQFF
CDR3nt: TGTGCCAGCAGCTTGCTCACGGGGGGTGACAATGAGCAGTTCTTC

abundance: .
len: 11
j_gene: TRBJ1-1
d_gene: .
v_gene: TRBV29-1
CDR3aa: CSAGGDTEAFF
CDR3nt: TGCAGCGCCGGGGGGGACACTGAAGCTTTCTTT

abundance: .
len: 14
j_gene: TRBJ2-7
d_gene: TRBD1
v_gene: TRBV9
CDR3aa: CASSVGQFSYEQYF
CDR3nt: TGTGCCAGCAGCGTGGGACAGTTCTCCTACGAGCAGTACTTC

abundance: .
len: 15
j_gene: TRBJ2-3
d_gene: TRBD2
v_gene: TRBV11-3
CDR3aa: CASSWTSGDLDTQYF
CDR3nt: TGTGCCAGCAGCTGGACTAGCGGGGACTTAGATACGCAGTATTTT

abundance: .
len: 11
j_gene: TRBJ1-2
d_gene: TRBD1
v_gene: TRBV6-1
CDR3aa: CAIGTGNGYTF
CDR3nt: TGTGCCATCGGGACAGGGAATGGCTACACCTTC

abundance: .
len: 14
j_gene: TRBJ1-1
d_gene: .
v_gene: TRBV7-6
CDR3aa: CASSLAGANTEAFF
CDR3nt: TGTGCCAGCAGCTTAGCGGGGGCGAACACTGAAGCTTTCTTT

abundance: medium-sized
len: 15
j_gene: TRBJ2-5
d_gene: TRBD1
v_gene: TRBV4-1
CDR3aa: CASSQPTGFPETQYF
CDR3nt: TGCGCCAGCAGCCAACCGACAGGGTTCCCAGAGACCCAGTACTTC

abundance: .
len: 16
j_gene: TRBJ2-3
d_gene: .
v_gene: TRBV7-9
CDR3aa: CASSFPGQSPGDTQYF
CDR3nt: TGTGCCAGCAGCTTTCCCGGACAGTCCCCCGGCGATACGCAGTATTTT

abundance: .
len: 13
j_gene: TRBJ2-4
d_gene: .
v_gene: TRBV29-1
CDR3aa: CSGWEAAKNIQYF
CDR3nt: TGCAGCGGGTGGGAGGCAGCCAAAAACATTCAGTACTTC

abundance: .
len: 14
j_gene: TRBJ1-6
d_gene: TRBD1
v_gene: TRBV7-3
CDR3aa: CASSLGQGVVPLHF
CDR3nt: TGTGCCAGCAGCCTCGGACAGGGGGTTGTACCCCTCCACTTT

abundance: .
len: 15
j_gene: TRBJ1-2
d_gene: TRBD1
v_gene: TRBV7-9
CDR3aa: CASSILGQGAGGYTF
CDR3nt: TGTGCCAGCAGCATACTGGGACAGGGGGCAGGTGGCTACACCTTC

abundance: .
len: 15
j_gene: TRBJ2-1
d_gene: .
v_gene: TRBV7-9
CDR3aa: CASSIRFSSYNEQFF
CDR3nt: TGTGCCAGCAGCATCCGGTTTTCCTCCTACAATGAGCAGTTCTTC

abundance: .
len: 14
j_gene: TRBJ2-5
d_gene: .
v_gene: TRBV28
CDR3aa: CASSLSGEAETQYF
CDR3nt: TGTGCCAGCAGTTTATCAGGGGAAGCAGAGACCCAGTACTTC

abundance: .
len: 15
j_gene: TRBJ2-7
d_gene: TRBD1
v_gene: TRBV28
CDR3aa: CASRNRGVKSYEQYF
CDR3nt: TGTGCCAGCAGAAACAGGGGGGTAAAATCCTACGAGCAGTACTTC

abundance: .
len: 15
j_gene: TRBJ2-1
d_gene: TRBD1
v_gene: TRBV9
CDR3aa: CASSAGQGVYNEQFF
CDR3nt: TGTGCCAGCAGCGCGGGACAGGGGGTCTACAATGAGCAGTTCTTC

abundance: .
len: 15
j_gene: TRBJ2-7
d_gene: TRBD2
v_gene: TRBV2
CDR3aa: CASREGRTVWSEQYF
CDR3nt: TGTGCCAGCCGGGAGGGACGGACGGTGTGGAGCGAGCAGTACTTC

abundance: .
len: 16
j_gene: TRBJ1-1
d_gene: .
v_gene: TRBV4-3
CDR3aa: CASSQDQHRMNTEAFF
CDR3nt: TGCGCCAGCAGCCAAGATCAGCACAGGATGAACACTGAAGCTTTCTTT

abundance: .
len: 14
j_gene: TRBJ1-4
d_gene: TRBD1
v_gene: TRBV12-5
CDR3aa: CASGLGQGGEKLFF
CDR3nt: TGTGCTAGTGGTTTGGGACAGGGAGGAGAAAAACTGTTTTTT

abundance: .
len: 13
j_gene: TRBJ2-1
d_gene: .
v_gene: TRBV4-1
CDR3aa: CASSQAPYNEQFF
CDR3nt: TGCGCCAGCAGCCAAGCTCCCTACAATGAGCAGTTCTTC

abundance: .
len: 15
j_gene: TRBJ2-7
d_gene: .
v_gene: TRBV9
CDR3aa: CASSPHRESSYEQYF
CDR3nt: TGTGCCAGCAGCCCACACAGGGAAAGCTCCTACGAGCAGTACTTC

abundance: medium-sized
len: 12
j_gene: TRBJ2-7
d_gene: .
v_gene: TRBV30
CDR3aa: CAWSAQSYEQYF
CDR3nt: TGTGCCTGGAGTGCACAGTCCTACGAGCAGTACTTC

abundance: few
len: 15
j_gene: TRBJ2-7
d_gene: .
v_gene: TRBV11-2
CDR3aa: CASSLWQGRTYEQYF
CDR3nt: TGTGCCAGCAGCTTATGGCAGGGAAGAACCTACGAGCAGTACTTC

abundance: .
len: 14
j_gene: TRBJ2-2
d_gene: TRBD1
v_gene: TRBV9
CDR3aa: CASDRGPPTGELFF
CDR3nt: TGTGCCAGCGACAGGGGGCCCCCCACCGGGGAGCTGTTTTTT

abundance: .
len: 17
j_gene: TRBJ1-2
d_gene: .
v_gene: TRBV4-2
CDR3aa: CASSQDQGIVDFYGYTF
CDR3nt: TGTGCCAGCAGCCAAGACCAGGGTATCGTTGATTTCTATGGCTACACCTTC

abundance: .
len: 11
j_gene: TRBJ2-7
d_gene: .
v_gene: TRBV28
CDR3aa: CASGQRYEQYF
CDR3nt: TGTGCCAGCGGACAACGCTACGAGCAGTACTTC

abundance: .
len: 13
j_gene: TRBJ1-1
d_gene: .
v_gene: TRBV16
CDR3aa: CASSQSRLTEAFF
CDR3nt: TGTGCCAGCAGCCAATCGAGGTTAACTGAAGCTTTCTTT

abundance: .
len: 15
j_gene: TRBJ1-1
d_gene: .
v_gene: TRBV27
CDR3aa: CASSPKPGSFTEAFF
CDR3nt: TGTGCCAGCAGTCCAAAGCCAGGCAGCTTCACTGAAGCTTTCTTT